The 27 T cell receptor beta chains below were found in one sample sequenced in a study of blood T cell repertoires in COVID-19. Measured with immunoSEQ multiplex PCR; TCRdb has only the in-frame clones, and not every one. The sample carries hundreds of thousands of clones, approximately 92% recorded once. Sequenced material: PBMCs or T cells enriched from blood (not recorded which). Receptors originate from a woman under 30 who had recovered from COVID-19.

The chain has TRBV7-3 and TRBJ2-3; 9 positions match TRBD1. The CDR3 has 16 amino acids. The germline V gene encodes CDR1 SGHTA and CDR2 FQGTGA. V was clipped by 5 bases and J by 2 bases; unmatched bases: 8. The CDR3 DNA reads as TGTGCCAGCAGCGCCCACAGGGGGCAAATCACAGATACGCAGTATTTT. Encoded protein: CASSAHRGQITDTQYF.

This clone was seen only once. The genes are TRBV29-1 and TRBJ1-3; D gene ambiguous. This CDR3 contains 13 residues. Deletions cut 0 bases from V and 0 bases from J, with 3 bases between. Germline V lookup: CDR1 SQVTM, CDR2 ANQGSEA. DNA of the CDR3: TGCAGCGTTGAAGACTCCTCTGGAAACACCATATATTTT. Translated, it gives CSVEDSSGNTIYF. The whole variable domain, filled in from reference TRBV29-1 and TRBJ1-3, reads SAVISQKPSRDICQRGTSLTIQCQVDSQVTMMFWYRQQPGQSLTLIATANQGSEATYESGFVIDKFPISRPNLTFSTLTVSNMSPEDSSIYLCSVEDSSGNTIYFGEGSWLTVV.

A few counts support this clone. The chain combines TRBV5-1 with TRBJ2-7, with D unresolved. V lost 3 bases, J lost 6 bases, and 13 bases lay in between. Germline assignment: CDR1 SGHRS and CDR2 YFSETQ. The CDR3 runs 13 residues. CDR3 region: CASSSALSAEQYF. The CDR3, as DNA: TGCGCCAGCAGCTCCGCTTTGAGCGCCGAGCAGTACTTC.

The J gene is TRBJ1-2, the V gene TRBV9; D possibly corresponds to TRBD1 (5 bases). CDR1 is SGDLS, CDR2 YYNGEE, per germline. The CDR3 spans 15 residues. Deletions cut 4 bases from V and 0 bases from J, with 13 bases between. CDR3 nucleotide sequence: TGTGCCAGCAGCCCCGGGGGAGGAGCTAACTATGGCTACACCTTC. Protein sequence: CASSPGGGANYGYTF. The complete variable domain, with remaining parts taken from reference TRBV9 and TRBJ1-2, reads DSGVTQTPKHLITATGQRVTLRCSPRSGDLSVYWYQQSLDQGLQFLIQYYNGEERAKGNILERFSAQQFPDLHSELNLSSLELGDSALYFCASSPGGGANYGYTFGSGTRLTVV.

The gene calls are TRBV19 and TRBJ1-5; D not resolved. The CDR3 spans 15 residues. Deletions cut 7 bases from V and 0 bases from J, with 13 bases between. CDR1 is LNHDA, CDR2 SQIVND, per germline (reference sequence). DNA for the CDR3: TGTGCCAGTAACAATGCGGATTATAGCAATCAGCCCCAGCATTTT. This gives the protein CASNNADYSNQPQHF.

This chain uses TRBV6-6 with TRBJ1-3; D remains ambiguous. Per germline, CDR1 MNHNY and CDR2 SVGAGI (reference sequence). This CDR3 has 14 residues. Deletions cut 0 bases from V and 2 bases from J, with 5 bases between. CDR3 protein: CASSYSAPGNTIYF. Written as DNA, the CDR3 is TGTGCCAGCAGTTACTCGGCACCTGGAAACACCATATATTTT.

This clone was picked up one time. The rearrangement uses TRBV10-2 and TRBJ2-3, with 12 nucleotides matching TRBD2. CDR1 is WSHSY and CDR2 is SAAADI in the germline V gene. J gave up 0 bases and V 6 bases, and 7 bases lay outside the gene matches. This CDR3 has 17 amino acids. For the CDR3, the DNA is TGCGCCAGCAGGACTAGCGGGGGCCTATTTAGCACAGATACGCAGTATTTT. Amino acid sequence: CASRTSGGLFSTDTQYF.

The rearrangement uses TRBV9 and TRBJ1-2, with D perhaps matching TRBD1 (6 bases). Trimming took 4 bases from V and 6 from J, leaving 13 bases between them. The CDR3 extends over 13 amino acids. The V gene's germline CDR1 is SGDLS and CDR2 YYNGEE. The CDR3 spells CASSWGPGDGYTF. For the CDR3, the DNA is TGTGCCAGCAGCTGGGGGCCAGGGGATGGCTACACCTTC.

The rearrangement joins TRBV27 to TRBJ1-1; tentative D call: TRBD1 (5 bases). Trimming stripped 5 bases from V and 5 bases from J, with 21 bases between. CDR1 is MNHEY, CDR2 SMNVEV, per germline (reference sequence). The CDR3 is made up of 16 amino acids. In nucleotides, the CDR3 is TGTGCCAGCAGTCCCCACGAACCAGGGCGTCTTACTGAAGCTTTCTTT. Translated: CASSPHEPGRLTEAFF.

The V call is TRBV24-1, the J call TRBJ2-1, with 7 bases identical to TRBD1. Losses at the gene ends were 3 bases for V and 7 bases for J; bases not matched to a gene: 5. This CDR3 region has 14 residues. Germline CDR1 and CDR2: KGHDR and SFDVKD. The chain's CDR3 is CATSDPGQSNEQFF. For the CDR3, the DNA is TGTGCCACCAGTGATCCGGGACAGTCAAATGAGCAGTTCTTC.

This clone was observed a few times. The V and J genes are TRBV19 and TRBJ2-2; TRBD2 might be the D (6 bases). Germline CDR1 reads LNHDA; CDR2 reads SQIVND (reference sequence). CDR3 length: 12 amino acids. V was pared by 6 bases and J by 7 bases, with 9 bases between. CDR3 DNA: TGTGCCAGTAGACCGGGGGTCGGGGAGCTGTTTTTT. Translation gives CASRPGVGELFF.

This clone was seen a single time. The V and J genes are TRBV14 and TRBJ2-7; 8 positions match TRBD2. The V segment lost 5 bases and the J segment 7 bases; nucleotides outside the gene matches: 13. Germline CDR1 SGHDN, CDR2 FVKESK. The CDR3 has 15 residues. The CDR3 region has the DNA TGTGCCAGCAGCACGAGCGGGGGCGCGTACGTGGAGCAGTACTTC. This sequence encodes CASSTSGGAYVEQYF.

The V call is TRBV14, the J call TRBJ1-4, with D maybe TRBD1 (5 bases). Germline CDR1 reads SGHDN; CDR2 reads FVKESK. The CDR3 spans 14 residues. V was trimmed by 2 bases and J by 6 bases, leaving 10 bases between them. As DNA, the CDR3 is TGTGCCAGCAGCCAACGTATAGGGGATGAAAAACTGTTTTTT. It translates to CASSQRIGDEKLFF.

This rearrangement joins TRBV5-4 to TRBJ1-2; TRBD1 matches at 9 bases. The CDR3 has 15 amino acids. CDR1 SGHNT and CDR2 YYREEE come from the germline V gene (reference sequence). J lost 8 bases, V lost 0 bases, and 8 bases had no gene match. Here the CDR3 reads CASSLGGQGVRGYTF. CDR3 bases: TGTGCCAGCAGCTTGGGGGGACAGGGCGTCCGAGGCTACACCTTC.

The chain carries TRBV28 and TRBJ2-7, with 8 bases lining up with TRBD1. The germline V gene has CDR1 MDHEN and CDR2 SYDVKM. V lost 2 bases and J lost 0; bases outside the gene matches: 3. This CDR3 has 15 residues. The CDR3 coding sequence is TGTGCCAGCAGTTTACGGGGGACAGGCTCCTACGAGCAGTACTTC. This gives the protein CASSLRGTGSYEQYF. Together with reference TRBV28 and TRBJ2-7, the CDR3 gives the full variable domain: DVKVTQSSRYLVKRTGEKVFLECVQDMDHENMFWYRQDPGLGLRLIYFSYDVKMKEKGDIPEGYSVSREKKERFSLILESASTNQTSMYLCASSLRGTGSYEQYFGPGTRLTVT.

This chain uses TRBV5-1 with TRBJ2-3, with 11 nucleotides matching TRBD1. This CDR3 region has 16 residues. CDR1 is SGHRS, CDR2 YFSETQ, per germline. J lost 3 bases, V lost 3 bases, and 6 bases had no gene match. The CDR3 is CASSWGQGERTDTQYF. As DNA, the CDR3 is TGCGCCAGCAGCTGGGGACAGGGGGAAAGGACAGATACGCAGTATTTT.

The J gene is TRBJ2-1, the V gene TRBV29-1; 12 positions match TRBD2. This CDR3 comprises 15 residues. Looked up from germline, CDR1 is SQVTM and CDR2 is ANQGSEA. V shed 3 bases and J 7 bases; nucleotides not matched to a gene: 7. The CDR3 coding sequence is TGCAGCGTTGATACTAGCGGGGGGTTCGGGAATGAGCAGTTCTTC. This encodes CSVDTSGGFGNEQFF.

CDR3 region: CASSLPTRSTGELFF. In nucleotides, the CDR3 is TGTGCCAGCAGTCTTCCCACTAGGAGCACCGGGGAGCTGTTTTTT. The chain employs TRBV6-2 or TRBV6-3 and TRBJ2-2; D possibly corresponds to TRBD2 (5 bases). In germline, CDR1 is MNHEY, CDR2 SVGEGT. The CDR3 is made up of 15 amino acids. V lost 5 bases and J lost 4, with 14 bases in between.

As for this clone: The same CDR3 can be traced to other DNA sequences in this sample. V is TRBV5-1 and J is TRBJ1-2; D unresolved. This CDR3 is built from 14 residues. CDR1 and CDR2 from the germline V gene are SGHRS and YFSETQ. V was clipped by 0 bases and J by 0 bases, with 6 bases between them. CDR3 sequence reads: CASSLEGANYGYTF. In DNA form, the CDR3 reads TGCGCCAGCAGCTTGGAAGGAGCTAACTATGGCTACACCTTC.

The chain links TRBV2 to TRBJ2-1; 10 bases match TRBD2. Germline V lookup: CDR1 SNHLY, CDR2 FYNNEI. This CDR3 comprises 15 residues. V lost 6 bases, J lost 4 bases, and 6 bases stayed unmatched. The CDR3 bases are TGTGCCAGCAGGGAAAAGCGGGGGGGGTACAATGAGCAGTTCTTC. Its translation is CASREKRGGYNEQFF.

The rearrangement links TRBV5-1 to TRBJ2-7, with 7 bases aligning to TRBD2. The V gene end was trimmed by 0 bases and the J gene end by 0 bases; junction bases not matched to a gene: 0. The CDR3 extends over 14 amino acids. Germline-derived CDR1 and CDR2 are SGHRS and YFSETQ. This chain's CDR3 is CASSLGTSSYEQYF. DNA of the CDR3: TGCGCCAGCAGCTTGGGGACTAGCTCCTACGAGCAGTACTTC.

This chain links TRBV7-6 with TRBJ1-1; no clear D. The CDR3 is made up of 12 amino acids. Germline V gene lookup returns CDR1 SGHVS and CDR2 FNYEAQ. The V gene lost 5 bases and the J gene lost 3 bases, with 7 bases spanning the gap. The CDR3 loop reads CASSPLDTEAFF. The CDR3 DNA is TGTGCCAGCAGCCCCTTAGACACTGAAGCTTTCTTT. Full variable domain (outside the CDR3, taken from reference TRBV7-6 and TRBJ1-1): GAGVSQSPRYKVTKRGQDVALRCDPISGHVSLYWYRQALGQGPEFLTYFNYEAQQDKSGLPNDRFSAERPEGSISTLTIQRTEQRDSAMYRCASSPLDTEAFFGQGTRLTVV.

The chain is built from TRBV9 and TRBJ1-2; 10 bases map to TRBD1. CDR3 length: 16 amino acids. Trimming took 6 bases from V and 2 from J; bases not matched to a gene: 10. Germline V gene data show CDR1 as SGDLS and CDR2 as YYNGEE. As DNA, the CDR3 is TGTGCCAGCACCCGGGACAGGGGAACACCCAACTATGGCTACACCTTC. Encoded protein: CASTRDRGTPNYGYTF.

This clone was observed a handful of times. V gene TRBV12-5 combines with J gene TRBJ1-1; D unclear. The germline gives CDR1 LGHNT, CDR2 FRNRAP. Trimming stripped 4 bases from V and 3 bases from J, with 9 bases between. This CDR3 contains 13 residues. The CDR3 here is CASGSSRYTEAFF. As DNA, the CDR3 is TGTGCTAGTGGTTCCTCGCGCTACACTGAAGCTTTCTTT.

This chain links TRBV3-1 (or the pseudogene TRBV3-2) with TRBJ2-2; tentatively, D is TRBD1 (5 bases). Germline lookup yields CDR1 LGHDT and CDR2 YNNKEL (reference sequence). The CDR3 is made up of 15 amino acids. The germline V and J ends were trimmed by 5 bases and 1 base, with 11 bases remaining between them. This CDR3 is CASSVKTGNTGELFF. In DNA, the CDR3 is TGTGCCAGCAGCGTAAAAACAGGGAACACCGGGGAGCTGTTTTTT.

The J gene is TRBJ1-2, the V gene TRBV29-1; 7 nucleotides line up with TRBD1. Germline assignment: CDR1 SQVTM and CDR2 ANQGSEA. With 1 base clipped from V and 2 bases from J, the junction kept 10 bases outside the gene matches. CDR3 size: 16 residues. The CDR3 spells CSVEAGKMTGNYGYTF. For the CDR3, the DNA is TGCAGCGTTGAAGCGGGAAAAATGACAGGGAACTATGGCTACACCTTC.

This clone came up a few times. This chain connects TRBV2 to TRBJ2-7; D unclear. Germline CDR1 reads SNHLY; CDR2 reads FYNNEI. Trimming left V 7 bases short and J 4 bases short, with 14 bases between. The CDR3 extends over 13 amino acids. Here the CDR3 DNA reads TGTGCCAGCAAGGTCGACATTAGGTACGAGCAGTACTTC. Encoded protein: CASKVDIRYEQYF.